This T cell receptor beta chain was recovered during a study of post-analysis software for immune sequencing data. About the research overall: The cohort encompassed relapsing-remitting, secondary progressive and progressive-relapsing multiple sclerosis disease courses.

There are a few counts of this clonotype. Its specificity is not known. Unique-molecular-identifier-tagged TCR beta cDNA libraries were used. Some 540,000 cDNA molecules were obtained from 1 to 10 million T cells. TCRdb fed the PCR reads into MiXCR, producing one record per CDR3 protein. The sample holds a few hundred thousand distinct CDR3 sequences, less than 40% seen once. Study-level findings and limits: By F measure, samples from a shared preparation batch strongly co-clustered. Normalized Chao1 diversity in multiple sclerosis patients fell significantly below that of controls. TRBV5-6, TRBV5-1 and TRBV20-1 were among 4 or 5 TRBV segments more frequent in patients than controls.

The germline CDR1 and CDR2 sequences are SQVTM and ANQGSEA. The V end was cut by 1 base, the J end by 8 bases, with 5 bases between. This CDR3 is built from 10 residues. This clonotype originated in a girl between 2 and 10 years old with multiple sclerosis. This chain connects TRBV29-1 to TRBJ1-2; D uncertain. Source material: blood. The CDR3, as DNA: TGCAGCGTTGAAGCGGGCGGCTACACCTTC. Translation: CSVEAGGYTF.